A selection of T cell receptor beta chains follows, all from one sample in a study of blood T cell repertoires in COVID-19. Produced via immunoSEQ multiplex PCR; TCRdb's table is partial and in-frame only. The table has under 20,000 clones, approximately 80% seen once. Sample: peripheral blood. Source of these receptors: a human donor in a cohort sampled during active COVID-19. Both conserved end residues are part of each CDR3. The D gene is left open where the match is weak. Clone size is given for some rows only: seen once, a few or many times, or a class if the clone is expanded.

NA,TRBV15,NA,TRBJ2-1,TGTGCCACCAGCACGCACCCCAGCTCCTACAATGAGCAGTTCTTC,CATSTHPSSYNEQFF
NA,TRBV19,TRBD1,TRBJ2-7,TGTGCCAGTAGTCCCCCCGGGGCAGGGGGCTTGTACGAGCAGTACTTC,CASSPPGAGGLYEQYF
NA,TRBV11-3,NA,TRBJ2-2,TGTGCCAGCAGCTTAGATTCGAACCAAGCCTCCATTCACGGGGAGCTGTTTTTT,CASSLDSNQASIHGELFF
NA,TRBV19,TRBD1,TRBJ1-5,TGTGCCAGTAGGAGGGACAGGGGATATAGCAATCAGCCCCAGCATTTT,CASRRDRGYSNQPQHF
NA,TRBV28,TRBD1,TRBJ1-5,TGTGCCACGACAGGGGACCGTGTCAGCAATCAGCCCCAGCATTTT,CATTGDRVSNQPQHF
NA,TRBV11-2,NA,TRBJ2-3,TGTGCCAGCAGCTTAGGGGCAGTAGCGGCGGGAGATACGCAGTATTTT,CASSLGAVAAGDTQYF
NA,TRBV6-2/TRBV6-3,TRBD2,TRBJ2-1,TGTGCCAGCAGTTACCCACCGGGACGTCTGGGACTAGCGAGACCCTACAATGAGCAGTTCTTC,CASSYPPGRLGLARPYNEQFF
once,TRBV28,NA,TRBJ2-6,TGTGCCAGCAGTTTCTTATTACAGGGTAGGGAGGCCAACGTCCTGACTTTC,CASSFLLQGREANVLTF
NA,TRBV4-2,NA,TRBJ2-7,TGTGCCAGCAGCCAAGATGGGGCCATAAACGAGCAGTACTTC,CASSQDGAINEQYF
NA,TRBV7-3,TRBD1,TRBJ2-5,TGTGCCAGCAGCCCCGGACAGGGCGAAGAGACCCAGTACTTC,CASSPGQGEETQYF
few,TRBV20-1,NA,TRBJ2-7,TGCAGTGCAAGACAGGCCTACGAGCAGTACTTC,CSARQAYEQYF
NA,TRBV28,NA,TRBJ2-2,TGTGCCAGCAGTAGCCAGATCGAGGCCGGGGAGCTGTTTTTT,CASSSQIEAGELFF
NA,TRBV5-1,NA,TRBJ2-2,TGCGCCAGCAGCCCGAACGAGGGATTCACCGGGGAGCTGTTTTTT,CASSPNEGFTGELFF
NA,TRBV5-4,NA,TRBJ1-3,TGTGCCAGCAGCTTGGACGGACAGCCAGGAAACACCATATATTTT,CASSLDGQPGNTIYF
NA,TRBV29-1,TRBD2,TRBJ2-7,TGCAGCGTTGTTCTCCTAGCGGGGACCTACGAGCAGTACTTC,CSVVLLAGTYEQYF
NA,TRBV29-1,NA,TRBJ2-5,TGCAGCGGGGTGCAGGGTCCAAGATACCAAGAGACCCAGTACTTC,CSGVQGPRYQETQYF
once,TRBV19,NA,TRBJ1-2,TGTGCCAGTAGTCATAACCTAGGCAGCTATGGCTACACCTTC,CASSHNLGSYGYTF
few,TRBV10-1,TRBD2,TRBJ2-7,TGCGCCAGCAGTGAGTCGGCTAGCGGGAGGGCCAGGTACGAGCAGTACTTC,CASSESASGRARYEQYF
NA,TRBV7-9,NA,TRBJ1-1,TGTGCCAGCACCGAAACCTACGAAGCTTTCTTT,CASTETYEAFF
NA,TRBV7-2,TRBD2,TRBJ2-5,TGTGCCAGCAGCTTAGACGGGGGGGCGGAGACCCAGTACTTC,CASSLDGGAETQYF
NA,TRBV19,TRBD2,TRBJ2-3,TGTGCCAGTAGTATAGGAGGGACTAGAGATCCTTATACGCAGTATTTT,CASSIGGTRDPYTQYF
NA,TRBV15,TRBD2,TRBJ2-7,TGTGCCACCAGCCCGCTAGCGGGAGGGCTTAACGAGCAGTACTTC,CATSPLAGGLNEQYF
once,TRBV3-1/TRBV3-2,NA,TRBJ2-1,TGTGACTACGGGGGACCCTACAATGAGCAGTTCTTC,CDYGGPYNEQFF
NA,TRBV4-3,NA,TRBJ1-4,TGCGCCAGCAGCCAAGCCCTCCCGACAGCAACTAATGAAAAACTGTTTTTT,CASSQALPTATNEKLFF
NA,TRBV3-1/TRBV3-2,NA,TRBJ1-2,TGTGCCAGCAGCCAAACACAGGGTAGGGGCGGCTACACCTTC,CASSQTQGRGGYTF
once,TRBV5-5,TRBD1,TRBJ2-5,TGTGCCAGCAGCTTGGGTACTGACAGGGAGAGGGCGTGGGAGACCCAGTACTTC,CASSLGTDRERAWETQYF